Listed below are T cell receptor beta chains from one sample, sequenced in a study of blood T cell repertoires in COVID-19. TCRdb keeps only in-frame clones here, not all; method: immunoSEQ multiplex PCR. The sample lists 150,000 to 200,000 clones, about 95% occurring once. The specimen sequenced was peripheral blood. Every receptor here comes from a man aged 25-40 years with COVID-19, enrolled during active disease. The CDR3 runs from the conserved cysteine through the conserved F or W. The D gene is left open where the match is weak. Some rows mark clone size as missing; the rest say once, few, many or name a class of expanded clone.

V gene: TRBV19
J gene: TRBJ1-2
D gene: TRBD1
clone size: .
CDR3 protein: CASSQDRGVGSYGYTF
CDR3 DNA: TGTGCCAGTAGTCAAGACAGGGGAGTCGGGAGCTATGGCTACACCTTC

V gene: TRBV9
J gene: TRBJ1-2
D gene: .
clone size: .
CDR3 protein: CASSPQGGNYGYTF
CDR3 DNA: TGTGCCAGCAGCCCTCAAGGAGGGAACTATGGCTACACCTTC

V gene: TRBV6-5
J gene: TRBJ1-1
D gene: TRBD1
clone size: .
CDR3 protein: CASSLGQGFTEAFF
CDR3 DNA: TGTGCCAGCAGCCTCGGACAGGGATTCACTGAAGCTTTCTTT

V gene: TRBV11-2
J gene: TRBJ1-1
D gene: .
clone size: .
CDR3 protein: CASSLHREETEAFF
CDR3 DNA: TGTGCCAGCAGCTTACACAGGGAAGAAACTGAAGCTTTCTTT

V gene: TRBV5-1
J gene: TRBJ1-4
D gene: .
clone size: .
CDR3 protein: CASSARTATNEKLFF
CDR3 DNA: TGCGCCAGCAGCGCCCGGACAGCAACTAATGAAAAACTGTTTTTT

V gene: TRBV6-1
J gene: TRBJ1-2
D gene: TRBD1
clone size: .
CDR3 protein: CASSDGQGIYGYTF
CDR3 DNA: TGTGCCAGCAGTGATGGACAGGGAATCTATGGCTACACCTTC

V gene: TRBV7-9
J gene: TRBJ1-5
D gene: .
clone size: .
CDR3 protein: CASSLDVQQPQHF
CDR3 DNA: TGTGCCAGCAGCTTAGATGTTCAGCAGCCCCAGCATTTT

V gene: TRBV21-1
J gene: TRBJ1-2
D gene: .
clone size: .
CDR3 protein: CASNWTGYCGYTF
CDR3 DNA: TGTGCCAGCAACTGGACAGGGTACTGTGGCTACACCTTC

V gene: TRBV27
J gene: TRBJ1-1
D gene: .
clone size: .
CDR3 protein: CASSSGLGDTEAFF
CDR3 DNA: TGTGCCAGCAGTTCAGGACTGGGAGACACTGAAGCTTTCTTT

V gene: TRBV2
J gene: TRBJ1-5
D gene: TRBD1
clone size: .
CDR3 protein: CAAGQGNQPQHF
CDR3 DNA: TGTGCGGCCGGACAGGGTAATCAGCCCCAGCATTTT

V gene: TRBV9
J gene: TRBJ2-7
D gene: .
clone size: .
CDR3 protein: CASSPLGETRSYEQYF
CDR3 DNA: TGTGCCAGCAGCCCACTCGGAGAAACTCGCTCCTACGAGCAGTACTTC

V gene: TRBV19
J gene: TRBJ1-1
D gene: .
clone size: .
CDR3 protein: CASSVQSRTMNTEAFF
CDR3 DNA: TGTGCCAGTAGTGTCCAGTCAAGAACTATGAACACTGAAGCTTTCTTT

V gene: TRBV24-1
J gene: TRBJ2-3
D gene: .
clone size: .
CDR3 protein: CATSRGGSDTQYF
CDR3 DNA: TGTGCCACCAGCAGGGGAGGGTCAGATACGCAGTATTTT

V gene: TRBV6-5
J gene: TRBJ2-5
D gene: TRBD2
clone size: .
CDR3 protein: CATREAGGPVGTQYF
CDR3 DNA: TGTGCCACCCGAGAGGCGGGGGGGCCGGTTGGGACCCAGTACTTC

V gene: TRBV18
J gene: TRBJ2-6
D gene: .
clone size: .
CDR3 protein: CASSFDGISGANVLTF
CDR3 DNA: TGTGCCAGCTCTTTTGACGGGATTTCTGGGGCCAACGTCCTGACTTTC

V gene: TRBV30
J gene: TRBJ1-4
D gene: .
clone size: .
CDR3 protein: CASQGVNEKLFF
CDR3 DNA: TGTGCCTCACAGGGAGTCAATGAAAAACTGTTTTTT

V gene: TRBV20-1
J gene: TRBJ2-3
D gene: .
clone size: .
CDR3 protein: CSASRGAGDTQYF
CDR3 DNA: TGCAGTGCTAGTCGGGGGGCCGGAGATACGCAGTATTTT

V gene: TRBV7-2
J gene: TRBJ1-1
D gene: TRBD1
clone size: .
CDR3 protein: CASSVKQGATEAFF
CDR3 DNA: TGTGCCAGCAGCGTCAAACAGGGGGCAACTGAAGCTTTCTTT

V gene: TRBV11-2
J gene: TRBJ1-1
D gene: .
clone size: .
CDR3 protein: CASSPGFSNTEAFF
CDR3 DNA: TGTGCCAGCAGCCCAGGGTTTAGCAACACTGAAGCTTTCTTT

V gene: TRBV15
J gene: TRBJ1-1
D gene: .
clone size: .
CDR3 protein: CATSRLTQGTRGTEAFF
CDR3 DNA: TGTGCCACCAGCAGGCTAACCCAGGGGACACGGGGCACTGAAGCTTTCTTT

V gene: TRBV2
J gene: TRBJ1-3
D gene: TRBD1
clone size: .
CDR3 protein: CASSETGVAGNTIYF
CDR3 DNA: TGTGCCAGCAGTGAGACAGGGGTCGCGGGAAACACCATATATTTT

V gene: TRBV2
J gene: TRBJ2-3
D gene: .
clone size: .
CDR3 protein: CASSRGPSDTQYF
CDR3 DNA: TGTGCCAGCAGTCGTGGGCCATCAGATACGCAGTATTTT

V gene: TRBV5-5
J gene: TRBJ2-7
D gene: TRBD1
clone size: .
CDR3 protein: CASSLAGTGPYEQYF
CDR3 DNA: TGTGCCAGCAGCTTGGCCGGGACAGGGCCCTACGAGCAGTACTTC

V gene: TRBV4-1
J gene: TRBJ2-1
D gene: TRBD2
clone size: once
CDR3 protein: CASSQEPDVAGYFYNEQFF
CDR3 DNA: TGCGCCAGCAGCCAAGAACCGGACGTAGCGGGGTACTTCTACAATGAGCAGTTCTTC

V gene: TRBV4-2
J gene: TRBJ1-3
D gene: .
clone size: .
CDR3 protein: CASSQESEPSGNTIYF
CDR3 DNA: TGTGCCAGCAGCCAAGAGTCAGAACCCTCTGGAAACACCATATATTTT

V gene: TRBV10-2
J gene: TRBJ1-1
D gene: .
clone size: .
CDR3 protein: CASKQGNTEAFF
CDR3 DNA: TGCGCCAGCAAACAGGGGAACACTGAAGCTTTCTTT

V gene: TRBV6-2/TRBV6-3
J gene: TRBJ2-7
D gene: TRBD2
clone size: few
CDR3 protein: CASSYPSGSSYEQYF
CDR3 DNA: TGTGCCAGCAGTTACCCTAGCGGTAGCTCCTACGAGCAGTACTTC

V gene: TRBV7-3
J gene: TRBJ2-2
D gene: .
clone size: .
CDR3 protein: CASSPTQRGISGELFF
CDR3 DNA: TGTGCCAGCAGCCCCACGCAAAGGGGAATATCCGGGGAGCTGTTTTTT

V gene: TRBV7-3
J gene: TRBJ2-2
D gene: TRBD1
clone size: .
CDR3 protein: CASSLTGGTGELFF
CDR3 DNA: TGTGCCAGCAGCTTGACAGGGGGGACCGGGGAGCTGTTTTTT

V gene: TRBV27
J gene: TRBJ1-1
D gene: .
clone size: .
CDR3 protein: CASSIPGTTSEAFF
CDR3 DNA: TGTGCCAGCAGTATTCCCGGGACAACGTCCGAAGCTTTCTTT

V gene: TRBV5-5
J gene: TRBJ2-5
D gene: TRBD2
clone size: .
CDR3 protein: CASSLASGGRIQETQYF
CDR3 DNA: TGTGCCAGCAGCTTGGCTAGCGGGGGCCGAATCCAAGAGACCCAGTACTTC

V gene: TRBV20-1
J gene: TRBJ2-3
D gene: .
clone size: .
CDR3 protein: CSAGAFPPDTQYF
CDR3 DNA: TGCAGTGCTGGTGCTTTCCCCCCAGATACGCAGTATTTT

V gene: TRBV4-2
J gene: TRBJ1-2
D gene: .
clone size: .
CDR3 protein: CASSQGFELNYGYTF
CDR3 DNA: TGTGCCAGCAGCCAAGGGTTTGAACTTAACTATGGCTACACCTTC

V gene: TRBV11-2
J gene: TRBJ2-2
D gene: .
clone size: once
CDR3 protein: CASSSSLGGRAPGELFF
CDR3 DNA: TGTGCCAGCAGCTCCAGTTTGGGGGGACGGGCTCCCGGGGAGCTGTTTTTT

V gene: TRBV20-1
J gene: TRBJ2-1
D gene: TRBD2
clone size: .
CDR3 protein: CSASDSGGFRGRYNEQFF
CDR3 DNA: TGCAGTGCTAGTGACAGCGGGGGTTTTCGGGGCAGGTACAATGAGCAGTTCTTC

V gene: TRBV2
J gene: TRBJ2-2
D gene: .
clone size: .
CDR3 protein: CASRIGNGELFF
CDR3 DNA: TGTGCCAGCAGAATCGGGAACGGGGAGCTGTTTTTT

V gene: TRBV5-1
J gene: TRBJ2-1
D gene: TRBD2
clone size: .
CDR3 protein: CASSLLGGGVTYNEQFF
CDR3 DNA: TGCGCCAGCAGCTTGTTGGGCGGGGGTGTCACCTACAATGAGCAGTTCTTC

V gene: TRBV10-1
J gene: TRBJ1-1
D gene: .
clone size: .
CDR3 protein: CASSDRANTEAFF
CDR3 DNA: TGCGCCAGCAGTGACAGGGCGAACACTGAAGCTTTCTTT